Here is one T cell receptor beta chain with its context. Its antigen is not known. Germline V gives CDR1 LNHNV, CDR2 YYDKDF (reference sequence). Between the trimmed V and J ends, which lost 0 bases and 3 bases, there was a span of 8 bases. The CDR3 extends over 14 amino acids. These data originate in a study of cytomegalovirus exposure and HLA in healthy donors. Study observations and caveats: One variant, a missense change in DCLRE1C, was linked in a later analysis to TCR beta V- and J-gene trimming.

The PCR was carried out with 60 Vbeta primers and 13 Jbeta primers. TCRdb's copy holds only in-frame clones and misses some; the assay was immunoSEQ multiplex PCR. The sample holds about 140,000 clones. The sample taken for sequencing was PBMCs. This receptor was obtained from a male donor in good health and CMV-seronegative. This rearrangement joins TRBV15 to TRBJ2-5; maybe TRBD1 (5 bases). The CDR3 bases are TGTGCCACCAGCAGAGATCTGGACAAAGAGACCCAGTACTTC. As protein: CATSRDLDKETQYF. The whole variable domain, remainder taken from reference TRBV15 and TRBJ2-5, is DAMVIQNPRYQVTQFGKPVTLSCSQTLNHNVMYWYQQKSSQAPKLLFHYYDKDFNNEADTPDNFQSRRPNTSFCFLDIRSPGLGDTAMYLCATSRDLDKETQYFGPGTRLLVL.